This is a list of T cell receptor beta chains from one sample in a study of cytomegalovirus exposure and HLA in healthy donors. This table comes from immunoSEQ multiplex PCR, and its TCRdb copy is limited to in-frame clones, with some not included. The sample includes approximately 190,000 clones, around four fifths seen only once; the top ten take 2.6%. The specimen was PBMCs. These receptors were obtained from a woman in her fifties or sixties in good health and CMV-seropositive. Each CDR3 is given with its conserved first and last residue. The D gene is left open where the match is weak. Not all rows give a size; the values are once, few, many and, for expanded clones, a class.

CDR3aa | CDR3nt | d_gene | j_gene | v_gene | abundance
CASSDSGGTYNEQFF | TGTGCCAGCAGCGATAGCGGGGGGACTTACAATGAGCAGTTCTTC | TRBD2 | TRBJ2-1 | TRBV9 | NA
CASSHGGGQGGYGYTF | TGTGCCAGCAGCCATGGGGGGGGACAGGGAGGTTACGGCTACACCTTC | TRBD1 | TRBJ1-2 | TRBV7-8 | few
CAWRVPDRDNQPQHF | TGTGCCTGGAGGGTACCAGACAGGGACAATCAGCCCCAGCATTTT | TRBD1 | TRBJ1-5 | TRBV30 | once
CASSLTGGTETQYF | TGTGCCAGCAGCCTCACAGGGGGCACAGAGACCCAGTACTTC | TRBD1 | TRBJ2-5 | TRBV7-3 | NA
CASSLVEETQYF | TGTGCCAGCAGCTTAGTAGAGGAGACCCAGTACTTC | NA | TRBJ2-5 | TRBV7-2 | NA
CASSPGTVGDTQYF | TGTGCCAGCAGCCCAGGGACAGTAGGTGATACGCAGTATTTT | TRBD1 | TRBJ2-3 | TRBV7-3 | NA
CASSLVSGSSGANVLTF | TGTGCCAGCAGCTTAGTGAGCGGCAGCTCTGGGGCCAACGTCCTGACTTTC | NA | TRBJ2-6 | TRBV11-1 | NA
CAISAGGGGSYNEQFF | TGTGCCATCAGTGCAGGAGGGGGGGGGTCCTACAATGAGCAGTTCTTC | NA | TRBJ2-1 | TRBV10-3 | NA
CASSQETSTGELFF | TGTGCCAGCAGCCAAGAAACTTCAACCGGGGAGCTGTTTTTT | NA | TRBJ2-2 | TRBV4-2 | once
CASSVAEGLSGNTIYF | TGTGCCAGCAGCGTAGCGGAGGGGCTCTCTGGAAACACCATATATTTT | NA | TRBJ1-3 | TRBV9 | NA
CASSPTPGQFEAFF | TGCGCCAGCAGCCCAACCCCGGGACAGTTTGAAGCTTTCTTT | TRBD1 | TRBJ1-1 | TRBV5-1 | NA